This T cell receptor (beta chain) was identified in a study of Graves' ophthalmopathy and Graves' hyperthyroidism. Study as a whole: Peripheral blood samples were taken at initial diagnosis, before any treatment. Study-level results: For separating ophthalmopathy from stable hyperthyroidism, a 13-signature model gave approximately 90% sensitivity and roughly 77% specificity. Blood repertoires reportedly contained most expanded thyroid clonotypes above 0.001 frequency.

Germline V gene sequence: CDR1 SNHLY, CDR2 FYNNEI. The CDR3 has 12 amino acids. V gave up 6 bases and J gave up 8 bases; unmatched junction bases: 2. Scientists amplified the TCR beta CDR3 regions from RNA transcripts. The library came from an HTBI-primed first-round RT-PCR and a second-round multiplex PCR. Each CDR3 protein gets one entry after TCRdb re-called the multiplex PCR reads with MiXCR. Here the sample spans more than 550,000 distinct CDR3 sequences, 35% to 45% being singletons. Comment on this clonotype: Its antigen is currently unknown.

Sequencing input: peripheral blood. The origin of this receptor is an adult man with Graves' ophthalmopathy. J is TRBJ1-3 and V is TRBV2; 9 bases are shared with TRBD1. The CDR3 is CASRDRGYTIYF. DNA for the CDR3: TGTGCCAGCAGGGACAGGGGTTACACCATATATTTT.